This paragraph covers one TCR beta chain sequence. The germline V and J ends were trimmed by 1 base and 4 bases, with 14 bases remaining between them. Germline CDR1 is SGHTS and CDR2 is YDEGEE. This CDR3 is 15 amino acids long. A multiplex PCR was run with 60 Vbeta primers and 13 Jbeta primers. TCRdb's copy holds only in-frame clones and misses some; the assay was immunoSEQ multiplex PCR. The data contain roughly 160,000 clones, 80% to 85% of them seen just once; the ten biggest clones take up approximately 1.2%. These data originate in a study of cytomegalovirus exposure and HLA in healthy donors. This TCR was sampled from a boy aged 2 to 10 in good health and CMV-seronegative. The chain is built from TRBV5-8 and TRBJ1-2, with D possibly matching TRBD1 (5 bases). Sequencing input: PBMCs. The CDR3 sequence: CASSLNTGWVYGYTF. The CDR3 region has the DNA TGTGCCAGCAGCTTGAATACAGGTTGGGTCTATGGCTACACCTTC.